This T cell receptor beta chain was identified in a study of OX40 agonist ivuxolimab in advanced cancers. Across the whole study: Those treated in dose escalation had hepatocellular carcinoma, melanoma, renal cell cancer or head and neck cancer.

Measured with immunoSEQ multiplex PCR; TCRdb has only the in-frame clones, and not every one. This table holds about 81,000 clones, approximately 79% found once. General study results and limits: Some patients who did not respond also had low normalized T-cell clonal expansion.

Patients had blood sampled at baseline and again on cycle 4 day 1 and cycle 7 day 1. Comments on this clone: Its matching antigen is unknown.

The length of the CDR3 is 16 residues. V was pared by 3 bases and J by 7 bases, with 16 bases between. Germline CDR1 is KGHSH and CDR2 is LQKENI. V is TRBV18 and J is TRBJ1-6; no clear D gene. The sequence was obtained from an adult with an advanced solid tumor such as melanoma, head and neck, liver or kidney cancer. The specimen comprised CD4+ or CD8+ T cells sorted from blood, sampled in a trial of the OX40 agonist ivuxolimab. The CDR3 loop is CASSPISRVPNSPLHF. The CDR3 DNA is TGTGCCAGCTCACCTATTTCTCGTGTCCCCAATTCACCCCTCCACTTT.